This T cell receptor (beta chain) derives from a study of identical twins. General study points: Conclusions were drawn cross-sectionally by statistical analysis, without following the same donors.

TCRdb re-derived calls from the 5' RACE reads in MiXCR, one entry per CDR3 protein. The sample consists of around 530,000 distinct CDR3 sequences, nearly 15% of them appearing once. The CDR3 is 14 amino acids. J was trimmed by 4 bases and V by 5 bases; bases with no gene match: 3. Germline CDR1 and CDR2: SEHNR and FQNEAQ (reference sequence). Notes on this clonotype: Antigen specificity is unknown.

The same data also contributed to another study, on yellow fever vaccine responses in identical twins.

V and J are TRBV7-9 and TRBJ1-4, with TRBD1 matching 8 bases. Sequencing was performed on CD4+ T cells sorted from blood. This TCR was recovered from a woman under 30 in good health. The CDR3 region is CASSVDRGNEKLFF. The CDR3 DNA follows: TGTGCCAGCAGCGTAGACAGGGGTAATGAAAAACTGTTTTTT.